These 30 T cell receptor beta chains were sequenced from one sample in a study of cytomegalovirus exposure and HLA in healthy donors (TCRdb year 2017). Libraries were prepared through the immunoSEQ multiplex PCR assay. A mixture of 60 forward primers for TCR Vbeta segments and 13 reverse primers for TCR Jbeta segments was used in the multiplex PCR. In its TCRdb copy, this immuneACCESS table keeps in-frame sequences only and misses some clones. Where compared with another copy, unresolved V genes explain less than half of these, and the others have no known cause. The sample profile shows 85,000 to 120,000 clones; 75% of them were found once. Of the sample, 2.5% to 3% is held by the ten largest clones. The sequencing input was PBMCs. These receptors originate from a male donor in good health and CMV-seropositive.

DNA of the CDR3: TGCGCCAGCAGCCGGACAGGGGGCCCCTTCGGCTACACCTTC. It translates to CASSRTGGPFGYTF. V gene TRBV4-3 combines with J gene TRBJ1-2, with 11 positions matching TRBD1. The CDR3 sequence is 14 residues long. The germline V gene has CDR1 LGHNA and CDR2 YSLEER. V dropped 4 bases and J dropped 8; count of bases not matched to a gene: 6.

Only a few counts were recorded for this clone. The chain has TRBV18 and TRBJ1-2, with 10 positions matching TRBD1. The V gene end was trimmed by 3 bases and the J gene end by 8 bases; junction bases not matched to a gene: 18. The CDR3 consists of 18 residues. Germline values: CDR1 KGHSH, CDR2 LQKENI. CDR3 amino acids: CASSPTAQRQGAVGGYTF. As DNA, the CDR3 is TGTGCCAGCTCACCTACCGCGCAAAGACAGGGGGCCGTGGGGGGCTACACCTTC.

The chain has TRBV7-2 and TRBJ2-3, with 7 bases that match TRBD2. Trimming at V came to 1 base and at J to 3 bases, leaving 7 bases not matched to a gene. The CDR3 extends over 16 amino acids. Germline V gives CDR1 SGHTA, CDR2 FQGNSA. CDR3: CASSLVLTSVTDTQYF. DNA for the CDR3: TGTGCCAGCAGCTTAGTCTTAACTAGCGTTACAGATACGCAGTATTTT.

This chain uses TRBV7-3 with TRBJ2-5, with 13 bases aligning to TRBD2. With V trimmed by 2 bases and J by 6 bases, 6 bases remained unmatched. In germline, CDR1 is SGHTA, CDR2 FQGTGA. This CDR3 is 16 amino acids long. The CDR3 coding sequence is TGTGCCAGCAGCTTAGTACTAGCGGGAGGGCCGCAGACCCAGTACTTC. Residues: CASSLVLAGGPQTQYF.

The V and J genes are TRBV13 and TRBJ2-5; D is unclear. Trimming took 3 bases from V and 1 from J, leaving 6 bases between them. The germline CDR1 and CDR2 sequences are PRHDT and FYEKMQ (reference sequence). This CDR3 is 13 amino acids long. The CDR3 DNA sequence: TGTGCCAGCAGCTTCGCGGTCCAAGAGACCCAGTACTTC. Amino acids: CASSFAVQETQYF.

The chain recombines TRBV10-3 with TRBJ1-3; a weak D match, TRBD1 (6 bases). Per the germline V gene, CDR1 is ENHRY and CDR2 is SYGVKD. The CDR3 is 15 residues long. The V end lost 6 bases, the J end lost 0 bases, and 12 bases lay between the germline ends. DNA for the CDR3: TGTGCCATCAGCTCGGGGGGCTTCTCTGGAAACACCATATATTTT. It translates to CAISSGGFSGNTIYF.

This CDR3 reads CASSRGGNTEAFF. CDR3 bases: TGTGCCAGCAGCCGAGGGGGGAACACTGAAGCTTTCTTT. The rearrangement links TRBV7-3 to TRBJ1-1; TRBD1 is a possible D gene (6 bases). Germline V lookup: CDR1 SGHTA, CDR2 FQGTGA. This CDR3 has 13 amino acids. The V end was cut by 5 bases, the J end by 1 base, with 8 bases between. The full variable domain, its missing parts supplied by reference TRBV7-3 and TRBJ1-1, is GAGVSQTPSNKVTEKGKYVELRCDPISGHTALYWYRQSLGQGPEFLIYFQGTGAADDSGLPNDRFFAVRPEGSVSTLKIQRTERGDSAVYLCASSRGGNTEAFFGQGTRLTVV.

The chain links TRBV10-3 to TRBJ2-7; 9 bases are shared with TRBD1. Trimming removed 7 bases from V and 1 base from J; junction bases left unmatched: 5. Looked up from germline, CDR1 is ENHRY and CDR2 is SYGVKD. This CDR3 contains 14 residues. In DNA, the CDR3 is TGTGCCATCAAGTTGGACAGGGGATCCTACGAGCAGTACTTC. Translation: CAIKLDRGSYEQYF.

The chain is built from TRBV5-1 and TRBJ2-7; the match to TRBD1 covers 12 bases. This CDR3 has 16 amino acids. Germline loops: CDR1 SGHRS, CDR2 YFSETQ. Trimming at V came to 3 bases and at J to 2 bases, leaving 6 bases not matched to a gene. The CDR3 coding sequence is TGCGCCAGCAGCTCAACCGGGACAGGGGGCACCTACGAGCAGTACTTC. It specifies CASSSTGTGGTYEQYF.

This sequence joins TRBV19 and TRBJ2-5; 7 bases fit TRBD1. Trimming took 10 bases from V and 9 from J; bases not matched to a gene: 20. Germline V gene sequence: CDR1 LNHDA, CDR2 SQIVND (reference sequence). This CDR3 spans 15 amino acids. The CDR3 region has the DNA TGTGCCACCCGGGCGATCGGACAGGTGGTCAGAGCCCAGTACTTC. It translates to CATRAIGQVVRAQYF.

This clone was counted once. The chain combines TRBV4-3 with TRBJ1-2; TRBD1 is a possible D gene (5 bases). V was clipped by 0 bases and J by 5 bases, with 13 bases between them. Germline assignment: CDR1 LGHNA and CDR2 YSLEER. The CDR3 runs to 15 residues. The CDR3 protein is CASSQDWGVDYGYTF. Written as DNA, the CDR3 is TGCGCCAGCAGCCAAGATTGGGGGGTAGATTATGGCTACACCTTC.

The CDR3 nucleotides read TGTGCCAGCAGCCTGACAGGGGGCAACACCGGGGAGCTGTTTTTT. Its protein product is CASSLTGGNTGELFF. V usage is TRBV14 and J usage is TRBJ2-2, with 10 nucleotides matching TRBD1. Germline trimming cut 4 bases from V and 2 bases from J; bases unmatched to any gene: 1. The germline gives CDR1 SGHDN, CDR2 FVKESK. The CDR3 covers 15 residues.

The rearrangement joins TRBV6-5 to TRBJ2-5; TRBD2 aligns across 8 bases. TRBJ2-7 matches the DNA end more closely, so the J call is doubtful. Germline V gene sequence: CDR1 MNHEY, CDR2 SVGAGI. This CDR3 is built from 14 residues. CDR3 loop: CASSYDGGAYEQYF. DNA for the CDR3: TGTGCCAGCAGTTACGACGGGGGGGCCTACGAGCAGTACTTC.

This chain joins TRBV7-8 and TRBJ1-1; D remains unclear. V lost 1 base and J lost 8, with 14 bases in between. Per the germline V gene, CDR1 is SGHVS and CDR2 is FQNEAQ. CDR3 size: 14 residues. The CDR3 reads CASSLVYSKREAFF. The CDR3 bases are TGTGCCAGCAGCTTAGTTTACAGCAAAAGAGAAGCTTTCTTT.

This rearrangement joins TRBV29-1 to TRBJ1-5, with TRBD1 matching 7 bases. CDR3 length: 13 amino acids. With V trimmed by 6 bases and J by 4 bases, 6 bases remained unmatched. Germline V lookup: CDR1 SQVTM, CDR2 ANQGSEA. CDR3 coding DNA: TGCAGCGTGACCAGGGGGGCAAATCAGCCCCAGCATTTT. This encodes CSVTRGANQPQHF. Combining the CDR3 with reference TRBV29-1 and TRBJ1-5 gives the whole variable domain SAVISQKPSRDICQRGTSLTIQCQVDSQVTMMFWYRQQPGQSLTLIATANQGSEATYESGFVIDKFPISRPNLTFSTLTVSNMSPEDSSIYLCSVTRGANQPQHFGDGTRLSIL.

The rearrangement uses TRBV7-2 and TRBJ2-7; 11 bases match TRBD2. This CDR3 is 14 amino acids long. CDR1 and CDR2 from the germline V gene are SGHTA and FQGNSA. Losses at the gene ends were 1 base for V and 9 bases for J; bases not matched to a gene: 5. The CDR3, as DNA: TGTGCCAGCAGCTTAGTGGGACTAGCGGCAGGGCAGTACTTC. It is translated as CASSLVGLAAGQYF.

This clone was counted a single time. The chain links TRBV18 to TRBJ2-2, with a weak D call TRBD2 (6 bases). V lost 6 bases and J lost 0, with 14 bases in between. CDR1 KGHSH and CDR2 LQKENI come from the germline V gene. The CDR3 covers 16 residues. Here the CDR3 reads CASSPQGGSNTGELFF. The CDR3 DNA follows: TGTGCCAGCTCCCCTCAGGGAGGTTCGAACACCGGGGAGCTGTTTTTT. The full variable domain, its missing parts supplied by reference TRBV18 and TRBJ2-2, is NAGVMQNPRHLVRRRGQEARLRCSPMKGHSHVYWYRQLPEEGLKFMVYLQKENIIDESGMPKERFSAEFPKEGPSILRIQQVVRGDSAAYFCASSPQGGSNTGELFFGEGSRLTVL.

A note on this clone: One junction end does not reproduce the germline sequence, and a read error may be involved. The V and J genes are TRBV19 and TRBJ1-2, with D tentatively TRBD1 (5 bases). From germline, CDR1 is LNHDA and CDR2 SQIVND (reference sequence). CDR3 size: 13 residues. CDR3 protein: CAGLDSFRACYPF. The CDR3 region has the DNA TGTGCCGGCTTAGACAGCTTTAGGGCCTGCTACCCCTTC.

This clone is a singleton in its sample. The chain employs TRBV2 and TRBJ1-6; maybe TRBD1 (6 bases). The CDR3 runs 14 residues. Per germline, CDR1 SNHLY and CDR2 FYNNEI. V lost 3 bases and J lost 8, with 11 bases in between. In DNA form, the CDR3 reads TGTGCCAGCAGTGATGGCAGGGGTTATTCACCCCTCCACTTT. This encodes CASSDGRGYSPLHF.

This chain uses TRBV10-2 with TRBJ2-6; D is unresolved. V lost 0 bases to trimming and J lost 0 bases, with 9 bases between them. CDR1 WSHSY and CDR2 SAAADI come from the germline V gene. The CDR3 has 17 amino acids. The CDR3 spells CASSESPGNSGANVLTF. CDR3 sequence (DNA): TGCGCCAGCAGTGAGTCCCCAGGCAACTCTGGGGCCAACGTCCTGACTTTC.

The rearrangement joins TRBV6-1 to TRBJ2-7; D not resolved. Germline loops: CDR1 MNHNS, CDR2 SASEGT. V was pared by 4 bases and J by 6 bases, with 10 bases between. The CDR3 consists of 12 residues. For the CDR3, the DNA is TGTGCCAGCAGTGCTAACTCGATCGAGCAGTACTTC. This translates into CASSANSIEQYF.

The genes are TRBV5-6 and TRBJ1-5, with D unresolved. Germline-derived CDR1 and CDR2 are SGHDT and YYEEEE. CDR3 length equals 14 residues. V was shortened by 1 base and J by 3 bases, with 8 bases between the two germline ends. The CDR3 DNA follows: TGTGCCAGCAGCTTGAGACTTTTCAATCAGCCCCAGCATTTT. It is translated as CASSLRLFNQPQHF.

This chain uses TRBV28 with TRBJ2-7, with 8 bases aligning to TRBD2. The CDR3 sequence is 15 residues long. The J segment lost 6 bases and the V segment lost 2 bases, leaving 9 bases of the junction unmatched. Looked up from germline, CDR1 is MDHEN and CDR2 is SYDVKM. CDR3 sequence: CASSLPGFSGGEQYF. The DNA of the CDR3 is TGTGCCAGCAGTTTACCTGGTTTCAGCGGGGGCGAGCAGTACTTC.

The V gene is TRBV4-2, the J gene TRBJ2-3, with a weak D call TRBD2 (6 bases). Germline-derived CDR1 and CDR2 are LGHNA and YNFKEQ. The CDR3 runs to 16 residues. Trimming shortened V by 0 bases and J by 4 bases, and 14 bases separated the two germline ends. The DNA of the CDR3 is TGTGCCAGCAGCCAAGAAGCACTAGCAAGGGCAGATACGCAGTATTTT. It yields the protein CASSQEALARADTQYF.

The genes are TRBV15 and TRBJ1-4; TRBD1 might be the D (5 bases). CDR3 size: 13 residues. The V and J ends lost 6 bases and 8 bases respectively, with 13 bases between them. Germline CDR1 reads LNHNV; CDR2 reads YYDKDF (reference sequence). The CDR3 spells CATRIGTQEKLFF. DNA of the CDR3: TGTGCCACCAGGATCGGGACTCAGGAAAAACTGTTTTTT.

This sequence joins TRBV2 and TRBJ1-6; perhaps TRBD1 as D (5 bases). V was shortened by 6 bases and J by 8 bases, with 11 bases between the two germline ends. In germline, CDR1 is SNHLY, CDR2 FYNNEI. The CDR3 has 13 residues. CDR3 nucleotides: TGTGCCAGCAGCAGGGTAGTGGATTCACCCCTCCACTTT. Translating it yields CASSRVVDSPLHF.

This sequence joins TRBV4-3 and TRBJ2-1, with 10 bases that match TRBD2. Germline V gene lookup returns CDR1 LGHNA and CDR2 YSLEER. The J segment lost 7 bases and the V segment lost 2 bases, leaving 2 bases of the junction unmatched. The CDR3 is 14 amino acids. In DNA, the CDR3 is TGCGCCAGCAGCCAAACTAGCGGGGATAATGAGCAGTTCTTC. It specifies CASSQTSGDNEQFF.

This chain links TRBV27 with TRBJ1-1; TRBD1 agrees at 10 bases. Germline V CDR1 and CDR2: MNHEY, SMNVEV (reference sequence). V trimming: 2 bases; J trimming: 5 bases; junction bases outside the gene matches: 8. The CDR3 has 16 amino acids. The CDR3 loop reads CASSLTRQGAWTEAFF. The CDR3, as DNA: TGTGCCAGCAGTTTAACTAGACAGGGGGCGTGGACTGAAGCTTTCTTT.

This rearrangement joins TRBV7-8 to TRBJ2-1, with 7 bases fitting TRBD1. The length of the CDR3 is 15 residues. V was clipped by 0 bases and J by 3 bases; unmatched bases: 2. Germline assignment: CDR1 SGHVS and CDR2 FQNEAQ. This chain's CDR3 is CASSLAGQIYNEQFF. CDR3 nucleotide sequence: TGTGCCAGCAGCTTAGCGGGACAGATCTACAATGAGCAGTTCTTC.

This clone occurred a few times. This chain's CDR3 is CASSPGLAGRRTDTQYF. The CDR3 coding sequence is TGTGCCAGCAGCCCCGGACTAGCGGGACGAAGGACAGATACGCAGTATTTT. The chain is built from TRBV7-9 and TRBJ2-3, with 12 nucleotides matching TRBD2. In germline, CDR1 is SEHNR, CDR2 FQNEAQ (reference sequence). Losses at the gene ends were 5 bases for V and 3 bases for J; bases not matched to a gene: 9. This CDR3 is 17 amino acids long.